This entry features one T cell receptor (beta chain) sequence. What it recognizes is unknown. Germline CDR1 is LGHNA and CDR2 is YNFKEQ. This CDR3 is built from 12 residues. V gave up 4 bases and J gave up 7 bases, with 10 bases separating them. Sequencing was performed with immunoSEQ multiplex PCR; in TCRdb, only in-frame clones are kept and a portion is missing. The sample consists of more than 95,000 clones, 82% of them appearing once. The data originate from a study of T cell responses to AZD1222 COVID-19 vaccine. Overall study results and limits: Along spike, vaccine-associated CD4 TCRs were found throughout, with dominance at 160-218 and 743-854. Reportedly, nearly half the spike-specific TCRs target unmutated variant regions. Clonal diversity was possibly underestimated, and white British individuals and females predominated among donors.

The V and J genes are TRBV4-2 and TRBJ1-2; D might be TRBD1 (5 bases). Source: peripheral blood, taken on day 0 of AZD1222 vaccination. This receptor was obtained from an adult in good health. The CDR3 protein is CASSRGVFGYTF. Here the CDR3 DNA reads TGTGCCAGCAGCCGGGGGGTTTTTGGCTACACCTTC.